This T cell receptor (beta chain) was identified in a study of blood T cell repertoires in COVID-19. Study information: The United States, Italy and Spain supplied acute and convalescent COVID-19 samples. The analysed material was cDNA or gDNA that came from T cells, B-cell-depleted T cells, or PBMCs.

The CDR3 contains 16 residues. Per germline, CDR1 SEHNR and CDR2 FQNEAQ (reference sequence). Trimming pared 7 bases from V and 2 bases from J, leaving 20 bases between. Authors' processing steps: Quantification of nucleated cells was approximated via reference gene primer amplification. Method: immunoSEQ multiplex PCR; TCRdb's copy keeps in-frame clones and lacks some. V, J and clone size are those of that table, while D and trimming were read from the DNA. This sample has under 300,000 clones, with roughly 90% found just once. The V gene is TRBV7-9, the J gene TRBJ2-5, with a tentative D call TRBD2 (5 bases). Sequenced sample: peripheral blood. The sequence derives from a man between 25 and 39 years old who had recovered from COVID-19. CDR3 nucleotide sequence: TGTGCCAGCACCGGTTATGGGGTTCGAGGGCAAGAGACCCAGTACTTC. Encoded protein: CASTGYGVRGQETQYF.